This T cell receptor beta chain was captured by sequencing in a study of control samples from healthy donors and cancer patients. CDR3 length equals 18 residues. V lost 2 bases and J lost 5; bases outside the gene matches: 10. CDR1 and CDR2 from the germline V gene are LNHNV and YYDKDF (reference sequence). Some clones are missing from TCRdb's copy, which holds only in-frame ones; the method was immunoSEQ multiplex PCR. The profile shows approximately 100,000 clones, about 85% of them singletons. This receptor was taken from a woman in her thirties or forties in good health. Sequencing was performed on blood. The chain carries TRBV15 and TRBJ2-3; 13 bases are a match to TRBD2. CDR3 amino acids: CATSRPGLTSGGRDTQYF. Written as DNA, the CDR3 is TGTGCCACCAGCAGACCCGGCCTGACTAGCGGGGGGAGAGATACGCAGTATTTT.